Listed here are 30 T cell receptor beta chains from one sample, sequenced in a study of blood T cell repertoires in COVID-19 (dated by TCRdb to the early 2020s). Library creation used the immunoSEQ multiplex PCR assay. TCRdb provides this immuneACCESS table in a form limited to in-frame rearrangements. Some clones are lacking; in checked studies, under half of them reflect an unresolved V gene, and why the rest are absent is not known. The sample table records about 210,000 clones; around 81% of these occur just once. The ten largest clones capture 8% to 9.5% of the sample. Sequencing was performed on PBMCs or T cells enriched from blood (not recorded which). These receptors came from a woman aged 45-59 years with acute COVID-19.

The chain combines TRBV6-2 or TRBV6-3 with TRBJ1-2, with D hard to call. Germline CDR1 reads MNHEY; CDR2 reads SVGEGT. This CDR3 spans 17 amino acids. The germline V and J ends were trimmed by 5 bases and 8 bases, with 27 bases remaining between them. The CDR3 here is CASSRRGVRLDLRGYTF. The CDR3 coding sequence is TGTGCCAGCAGTCGTCGCGGGGTGCGCTTGGACCTTAGGGGCTACACCTTC.

The chain combines TRBV4-1 with TRBJ1-5; 9 positions match TRBD1. Trimming took 3 bases from V and 4 from J; bases not matched to a gene: 4. The CDR3 sequence is 15 residues long. Germline V gene sequence: CDR1 MGHRA, CDR2 YSYEKL. The CDR3 nucleotides read TGCGCCAGCAGCCAGGGGACAGGGAGGAATCAGCCCCAGCATTTT. It encodes CASSQGTGRNQPQHF.

The chain employs TRBV24-1 and TRBJ2-5, with TRBD1 matching over 9 bases. Germline V gene sequence: CDR1 KGHDR, CDR2 SFDVKD. The V segment lost 1 base and the J segment 3 bases; nucleotides outside the gene matches: 8. The CDR3 is 17 residues long. Written as DNA, the CDR3 is TGTGCCACCAGTGATTTCGGGACAGGGAATTTTGAAGAGACCCAGTACTTC. Translation gives CATSDFGTGNFEETQYF.

This clone was found a few times. The rearrangement uses TRBV28 and TRBJ2-7; 7 nucleotides agree with TRBD1. The germline V gene encodes CDR1 MDHEN and CDR2 SYDVKM. The CDR3 is 15 amino acids. Trimming removed 6 bases from V and 7 bases from J; junction bases left unmatched: 15. CDR3 loop: CASSRTGTALGEQYF. The DNA of the CDR3 is TGTGCCAGCAGCCGCACCGGGACAGCCCTGGGAGAGCAGTACTTC.

The chain combines TRBV6-5 with TRBJ2-2; D call uncertain. The V end was cut by 6 bases, the J end by 6 bases, with 11 bases between. This CDR3 is built from 13 residues. CDR1 and CDR2 from the germline V gene are MNHEY and SVGAGI. The CDR3 DNA follows: TGTGCCAGCAGCAAACCGGGTTCCGGGGAGCTGTTTTTT. Its protein product is CASSKPGSGELFF.

With respect to this clone: A read error may produce the germline difference seen at one junction end. This chain joins TRBV2 and TRBJ2-5; 8 positions match TRBD2. The CDR3 totals 17 residues. Germline V lookup: CDR1 SNHLY, CDR2 FYNNEI. The CDR3 reads CASCEARGGAAYETQYF. CDR3 in DNA: TGTGCCAGCTGTGAGGCCCGGGGGGGGGCCGCGTATGAGACCCAGTACTTC.

The rearrangement links TRBV4-3 to TRBJ2-1; D may be TRBD1 (5 bases). V was cut by 3 bases and J by 0 bases, with 15 bases left in between. CDR3 length: 17 amino acids. Germline V CDR1 and CDR2: LGHNA, YSLEER. The CDR3 loop is CASSHEDSILSYNEQFF. DNA for the CDR3: TGCGCCAGCAGCCACGAAGACAGCATACTCTCCTACAATGAGCAGTTCTTC.

This clone showed up just a few times. In nucleotides, the CDR3 is TGCGCCAGCAGCTCAGAACAGGGGGCGCAGGGCGAGCAGTACTTC. Amino acids: CASSSEQGAQGEQYF. The rearrangement links TRBV5-1 to TRBJ2-7; TRBD1 matches 9 bases. The junction had 10 bases not matched to a gene; V was cut back by 3 bases and J by 6 bases. Germline V CDR1 and CDR2: SGHRS, YFSETQ. The CDR3 sequence is 15 residues long.

This sequence joins TRBV14 and TRBJ2-1; 8 positions agree with TRBD2. V gave up 5 bases and J gave up 1 base; unmatched junction bases: 4. The CDR3 runs 15 residues. Germline-derived CDR1 and CDR2 are SGHDN and FVKESK. CDR3 in DNA: TGTGCCAGCAGCTCCAGCGGGGGATCCTACAATGAGCAGTTCTTC. Encoded protein: CASSSSGGSYNEQFF.

The chain uses TRBV7-8 and TRBJ1-5, with D possibly TRBD1 on 5 matching bases. The V gene lost 2 bases and the J gene lost 0 bases, with 11 bases spanning the gap. Germline CDR1 reads SGHVS; CDR2 reads FQNEAQ. CDR3 length equals 16 residues. CDR3 bases: TGTGCCAGCAGCTTAATGACAGTCGATAGCAATCAGCCCCAGCATTTT. Protein sequence: CASSLMTVDSNQPQHF.

The rearrangement uses TRBV6-5 and TRBJ2-1; 12 bases match TRBD2. The CDR3 spans 16 residues. J lost 5 bases, V lost 0 bases, and 2 bases had no gene match. Per germline, CDR1 MNHEY and CDR2 SVGAGI. CDR3 protein: CASSYSTSGGHNEQFF. The DNA of the CDR3 is TGTGCCAGCAGTTACTCGACTAGCGGGGGCCACAATGAGCAGTTCTTC.

The chain links TRBV2 to TRBJ2-4, with 8 bases identical to TRBD1. The germline V gene has CDR1 SNHLY and CDR2 FYNNEI. V gave up 0 bases and J gave up 6 bases; unmatched junction bases: 4. There are 15 residues in the CDR3. CDR3 amino acids: CASSEATGVGNIQYF. The CDR3 nucleotides are TGTGCCAGCAGTGAAGCGACAGGGGTCGGAAACATTCAGTACTTC.

V is TRBV7-8 and J is TRBJ2-7; tentatively, D is TRBD1 (5 bases). Trimming shortened V by 0 bases and J by 4 bases, and 19 bases separated the two germline ends. Germline CDR1 reads SGHVS; CDR2 reads FQNEAQ. The CDR3 has 17 amino acids. The CDR3 bases are TGTGCCAGCAGCTTAGCGACCGGGCCCGCCAGGGATTACGAGCAGTACTTC. This codes for CASSLATGPARDYEQYF.

This chain connects TRBV7-3 to TRBJ2-1, with D tentatively TRBD2 (6 bases). CDR3 length: 16 residues. The germline CDR1 and CDR2 sequences are SGHTA and FQGTGA. V was pared by 3 bases and J by 8 bases, with 20 bases between. Here the CDR3 reads CASSFSGGTSVDEQFF. CDR3 nucleotides: TGTGCCAGCAGCTTTAGTGGCGGGACCTCCGTCGATGAGCAGTTCTTC. Variable domain in full (rest from reference TRBV7-3 and TRBJ2-1): GAGVSQTPSNKVTEKGKYVELRCDPISGHTALYWYRQSLGQGPEFLIYFQGTGAADDSGLPNDRFFAVRPEGSVSTLKIQRTERGDSAVYLCASSFSGGTSVDEQFFGPGTRLTVL.

The J gene is TRBJ1-6, the V gene TRBV27; 7 bases map to TRBD1. V trimming: 10 bases; J trimming: 1 base; junction bases outside the gene matches: 7. Germline CDR1 MNHEY, CDR2 SMNVEV (reference sequence). The CDR3 extends over 15 amino acids. The DNA of the CDR3 is TGTGCCACCTACCCCAGGGGGTCCTATAATTCACCCCTCCACTTT. This encodes CATYPRGSYNSPLHF.

The CDR3 coding sequence is TGTGCCAGCAGAACGGGACAGTCCTATGGCTACACCTTC. Its translation: CASRTGQSYGYTF. This chain links TRBV12-3 or TRBV12-4 with TRBJ1-2; 7 nucleotides line up with TRBD1. The V segment lost 6 bases and the J segment 4 bases; nucleotides outside the gene matches: 5. This CDR3 region has 13 residues.

The V and J genes are TRBV5-1 and TRBJ2-7; TRBD1 aligns across 7 bases. Trimming at V came to 2 bases and at J to 7 bases, leaving 18 bases not matched to a gene. The CDR3 has 17 residues. The germline V gene encodes CDR1 SGHRS and CDR2 YFSETQ. The CDR3 here is CASSLAEVTGFKGEQYF. Here the CDR3 DNA reads TGCGCCAGCAGCTTAGCCGAGGTGACAGGGTTTAAGGGAGAGCAGTACTTC. The full variable domain, completed using reference TRBV5-1 and TRBJ2-7, is KAGVTQTPRYLIKTRGQQVTLSCSPISGHRSVSWYQQTPGQGLQFLFEYFSETQRNKGNFPGRFSGRQFSNSRSEMNVSTLELGDSALYLCASSLAEVTGFKGEQYFGPGTRLTVT.

This clone was observed once. V usage is TRBV5-1 and J usage is TRBJ2-5; 7 nucleotides match TRBD2. Germline trimming cut 9 bases from V and 5 bases from J; bases unmatched to any gene: 10. The CDR3 consists of 13 residues. The V gene's germline CDR1 is SGHRS and CDR2 YFSETQ. The CDR3 reads CATGGGTAETQYF. The CDR3 DNA reads TGCGCCACCGGGGGAGGGACGGCGGAGACCCAGTACTTC.

The rearrangement links TRBV21-1 to TRBJ2-5; TRBD2, as called in the table, went unchecked against the DNA. TRBV21-1 is classified as a pseudogene. The CDR3 has 15 amino acids. CDR3 DNA sequence: TGTGCCAGCAGCAAAGAGCGGGACCAGCAAGAGACCCAGTACTTC. It is translated as CASSKERDQQETQYF.

The chain links TRBV6-2 or TRBV6-3 to TRBJ2-1; 8 bases align to TRBD1. CDR1 and CDR2 (germline): MNHEY, SVGEGT. The CDR3 covers 14 residues. The J segment lost 5 bases and the V segment lost 5 bases, leaving 5 bases of the junction unmatched. DNA of the CDR3: TGTGCCAGCAGTGAGAGACAGGGGAACAATGAGCAGTTCTTC. Translation: CASSERQGNNEQFF.

The rearrangement links TRBV7-3 to TRBJ2-3; D is ambiguous. The CDR3 is 15 amino acids. The germline gives CDR1 SGHTA, CDR2 FQGTGA. The germline V and J ends were trimmed by 1 base and 2 bases, with 10 bases remaining between them. The CDR3 DNA sequence: TGTGCCAGCAGCTTAAATTTTGGGCCCACAGATACGCAGTATTTT. It yields the protein CASSLNFGPTDTQYF.

This clone came up once. The CDR3 DNA follows: TGTGCCAGCAGCACAGACAGGGTAATCGGTGGCTACACCTTC. This codes for CASSTDRVIGGYTF. This chain joins TRBV7-9 and TRBJ1-2; 7 bases are a match to TRBD1. The junction had 10 bases not matched to a gene; V was cut back by 5 bases and J by 7 bases. Germline assignment: CDR1 SEHNR and CDR2 FQNEAQ (reference sequence). There are 14 residues in the CDR3.

V and J are TRBV3-1 (or the pseudogene TRBV3-2) and TRBJ2-7; D remains unclear. The germline V gene encodes CDR1 LGHDT and CDR2 YNNKEL (reference sequence). CDR3 length equals 14 residues. V lost 4 bases and J lost 2, with 12 bases in between. The CDR3 loop reads CASSPTRGTYEQYF. The CDR3 DNA reads as TGTGCCAGCAGCCCCACGCGAGGAACCTACGAGCAGTACTTC.

This clone was recorded only once. In nucleotides, the CDR3 is TGTGCCACGACAGGGTTGGAGACCCAGTACTTC. Its protein is CATTGLETQYF. V and J are TRBV6-5 and TRBJ2-5, with TRBD1 identical over 7 bases. Germline V gene lookup returns CDR1 MNHEY and CDR2 SVGAGI. This CDR3 is built from 11 residues. Trimming removed 10 bases from V and 5 bases from J; junction bases left unmatched: 4.

V usage is TRBV7-2 and J usage is TRBJ2-7; 13 nucleotides agree with TRBD2. The CDR3 consists of 16 residues. In germline, CDR1 is SGHTA, CDR2 FQGNSA. After removal of 2 bases from V and 7 bases from J, the junction contained 8 bases not matched to a gene. The CDR3 DNA sequence: TGTGCCAGCAGCTTACGGACTAGCGGGAGCACCGCGGAGCAGTACTTC. Its protein is CASSLRTSGSTAEQYF.

This chain connects TRBV7-2 to TRBJ2-2, with 9 bases lining up with TRBD1. V lost 6 bases and J lost 8; bases outside the gene matches: 13. The CDR3 is 16 amino acids. Germline CDR1 is SGHTA and CDR2 is FQGNSA. The CDR3 sequence is CASSRTGTGFSGELFF. CDR3 sequence (DNA): TGTGCCAGCAGTAGAACCGGGACAGGGTTTTCGGGGGAGCTGTTTTTT.

This clone came up once. The rearrangement joins TRBV4-1 to TRBJ1-2; D is ambiguous. Trimming left V 3 bases short and J 0 bases short, with 5 bases between. This CDR3 contains 13 residues. In germline, CDR1 is MGHRA, CDR2 YSYEKL. The CDR3 here is CASSQSANYGYTF. Here the CDR3 DNA reads TGCGCCAGCAGCCAGAGCGCTAACTATGGCTACACCTTC.

The J gene is TRBJ2-2, the V gene TRBV5-6, with 9 bases aligning to TRBD1. There are 16 residues in the CDR3. CDR1 SGHDT and CDR2 YYEEEE come from the germline V gene. With V trimmed by 2 bases and J by 6 bases, 8 bases remained unmatched. The DNA of the CDR3 is TGTGCCAGCAGCTTCCGGACAGGGGCAATTCCCGGGGAGCTGTTTTTT. Translation: CASSFRTGAIPGELFF.

The gene calls are TRBV11-2 and TRBJ1-2; D perhaps matches TRBD1 (5 bases). Germline V gene data show CDR1 as SGHAT and CDR2 as FQNNGV. The V end was cut by 5 bases, the J end by 0 bases, with 10 bases between. This CDR3 is built from 14 residues. The CDR3 DNA follows: TGTGCCAGCAGCGCGGACATACCTAACTATGGCTACACCTTC. It yields the protein CASSADIPNYGYTF.

Only a few counts were recorded for this clone. The CDR3 is CASSLVVESGEQYF. DNA of the CDR3: TGTGCCAGCAGCTTAGTCGTGGAGAGCGGCGAGCAGTACTTC. V usage is TRBV7-2 and J usage is TRBJ2-7, with a weak D call TRBD2 (5 bases). The CDR3 runs 14 residues. V lost 1 base, J lost 6 bases, and 13 bases lay in between. In germline, CDR1 is SGHTA, CDR2 FQGNSA.